This T cell receptor beta chain was recorded in a study of blood T cells in healthy people across ages. Findings and limits, study-wide: Diversity estimates from one million T cells were considered underestimates. Compared with aged donors, long-lived donors showed fewer expanded clones, suggesting selection. Significant beta diversity loss was already apparent by age roughly 38, declining roughly linearly.

Regarding this clonotype: No antigen is known for it.

Germline CDR1 is SGHRS and CDR2 is YFSETQ. The CDR3 contains 14 residues. V was clipped by 0 bases and J by 6 bases, with 13 bases between them. Using a J-beta primer mix together with a sample-barcoded 5' primer, a second PCR was run for about 6 to 12 cycles. Every cDNA was tagged by a template-switch adaptor with 12 random nucleotides. Via MiXCR, TCRdb re-called the 5' RACE reads, giving one row per CDR3 protein. The profile shows 1.4 million or so distinct CDR3 sequences, roughly 43% of them singletons. This chain uses TRBV5-1 with TRBJ2-7, with TRBD1 as a possible D gene (6 bases). Sequenced input: blood. The TCR originated in a woman in her late teens or twenties in good health. The CDR3 here is CASSLDGTPGEQYF. CDR3 DNA sequence: TGCGCCAGCAGCTTGGATGGGACACCCGGCGAGCAGTACTTC.